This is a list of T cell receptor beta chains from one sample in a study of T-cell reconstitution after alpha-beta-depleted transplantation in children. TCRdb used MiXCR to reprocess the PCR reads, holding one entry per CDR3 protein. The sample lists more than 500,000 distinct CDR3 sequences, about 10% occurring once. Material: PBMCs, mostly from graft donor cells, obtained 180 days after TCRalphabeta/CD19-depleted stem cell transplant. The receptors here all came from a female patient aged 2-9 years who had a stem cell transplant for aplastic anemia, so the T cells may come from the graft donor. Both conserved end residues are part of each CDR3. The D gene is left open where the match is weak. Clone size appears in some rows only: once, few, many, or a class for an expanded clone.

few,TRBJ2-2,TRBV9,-,CASSSSPGGRDFTGELFF,TGTGCCAGCAGCTCCTCACCCGGGGGGCGGGACTTCACCGGGGAGCTGTTTTTT
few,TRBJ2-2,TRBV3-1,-,CASSQDGGDTRGGELFF,TGTGCCAGCAGCCAAGATGGGGGGGACACCCGTGGCGGGGAGCTGTTTTTT
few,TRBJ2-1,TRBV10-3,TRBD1,CAISLDRAGNEQFF,TGTGCCATCAGTTTGGACAGGGCCGGGAATGAGCAGTTCTTC
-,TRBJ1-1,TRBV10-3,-,CAISGGTRQAHNTEAFF,TGTGCCATCAGTGGGGGGACAAGACAGGCCCACAACACTGAAGCTTTCTTT
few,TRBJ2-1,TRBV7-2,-,CASSLVSGINEQFF,TGTGCCAGCAGCTTAGTATCGGGGATCAATGAGCAGTTCTTC
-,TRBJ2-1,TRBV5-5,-,CASSLGRVEGLLNNEQFF,TGTGCCAGCAGCTTGGGACGCGTTGAGGGGCTTTTGAATAATGAGCAGTTCTTC
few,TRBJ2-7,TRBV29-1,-,CSVPTGQNSYEQYF,TGCAGCGTCCCTACAGGGCAGAACTCCTACGAGCAGTACTTC
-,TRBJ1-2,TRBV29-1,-,CSVAPLLSERAIVSYGYTF,TGCAGCGTTGCCCCCCTCTTAAGTGAGAGGGCCATTGTTAGCTATGGCTACACCTTC
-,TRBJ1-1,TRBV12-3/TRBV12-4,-,CASSKGSMNTEAFF,TGTGCCAGCAGTAAGGGGTCTATGAACACTGAAGCTTTCTTT
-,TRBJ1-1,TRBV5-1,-,CASSLNLNTEAFF,TGCGCCAGCAGCTTGAACCTTAACACTGAAGCTTTCTTT
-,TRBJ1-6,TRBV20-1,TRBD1,CSAAVQSTGMGSPLHF,TGCAGTGCCGCCGTTCAATCGACAGGGATGGGCTCACCCCTCCACTTT
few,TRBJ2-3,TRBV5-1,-,CASSLRGDGPDTQYF,TGCGCCAGCAGCTTACGGGGAGATGGTCCAGATACGCAGTATTTT
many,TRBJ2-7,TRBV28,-,CASSFLGTSYEQYF,TGTGCCAGCAGTTTCCTCGGGACCTCCTACGAGCAGTACTTC
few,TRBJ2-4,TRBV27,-,CASGQLGLSKNIQYF,TGTGCCAGCGGCCAACTGGGGCTTAGCAAAAACATTCAGTACTTC
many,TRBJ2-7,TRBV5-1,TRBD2,CASSLELAGSYEQYF,TGCGCCAGCAGCTTGGAACTAGCGGGCTCCTACGAGCAGTACTTC
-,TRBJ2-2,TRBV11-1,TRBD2,CASSALLGLAGAASTGELFF,TGTGCCAGCAGCGCATTATTGGGACTAGCGGGAGCAGCGAGCACCGGGGAGCTGTTTTTT
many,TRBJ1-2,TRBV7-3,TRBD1,CASSPGGGSGYTF,TGTGCCAGCAGCCCAGGGGGCGGAAGCGGCTACACCTTC
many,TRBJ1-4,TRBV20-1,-,CSAGDGWSEKLFF,TGCAGTGCTGGAGACGGGTGGAGTGAAAAACTGTTTTTT
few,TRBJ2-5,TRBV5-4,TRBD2,CASSLGGLAEPRGETQYF,TGTGCCAGCAGCTTGGGTGGACTAGCGGAACCCCGGGGAGAGACCCAGTACTTC
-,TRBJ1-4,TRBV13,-,CASSLGQATNEKLFF,TGTGCCAGCAGCTTAGGACAGGCAACTAATGAAAAACTGTTTTTT
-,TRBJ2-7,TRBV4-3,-,CASSQEFSPGRLVYEQYF,TGCGCCAGCAGCCAAGAATTTTCCCCGGGCAGGTTGGTCTACGAGCAGTACTTC
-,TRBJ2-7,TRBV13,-,CASSLALYSPHEQYF,TGTGCCAGCAGCCTTGCGCTCTATTCTCCACACGAGCAGTACTTC
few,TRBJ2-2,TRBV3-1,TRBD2,CASSQARTSGTSGELFF,TGTGCCAGCAGCCAAGCGCGGACTAGCGGGACGTCCGGGGAGCTGTTTTTT
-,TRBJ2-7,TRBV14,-,CASSQGLDRFTYYEQYF,TGTGCCAGCAGCCAAGGGTTGGATAGATTTACCTACTACGAGCAGTACTTC
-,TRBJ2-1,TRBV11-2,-,CASSIKPLSGSSYNEQFF,TGTGCCAGCAGCATAAAACCCCTTAGCGGAAGCTCCTACAATGAGCAGTTCTTC
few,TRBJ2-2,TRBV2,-,CASSVVGHTGELFF,TGTGCCAGCAGTGTTGTGGGACACACCGGGGAGCTGTTTTTT
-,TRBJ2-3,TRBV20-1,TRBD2,CSAMGLAVTDTQYF,TGCAGTGCTATGGGACTAGCGGTCACAGATACGCAGTATTTT
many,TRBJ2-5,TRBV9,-,CASSVDGRETQYF,TGTGCCAGCAGCGTAGACGGCAGGGAGACCCAGTACTTC